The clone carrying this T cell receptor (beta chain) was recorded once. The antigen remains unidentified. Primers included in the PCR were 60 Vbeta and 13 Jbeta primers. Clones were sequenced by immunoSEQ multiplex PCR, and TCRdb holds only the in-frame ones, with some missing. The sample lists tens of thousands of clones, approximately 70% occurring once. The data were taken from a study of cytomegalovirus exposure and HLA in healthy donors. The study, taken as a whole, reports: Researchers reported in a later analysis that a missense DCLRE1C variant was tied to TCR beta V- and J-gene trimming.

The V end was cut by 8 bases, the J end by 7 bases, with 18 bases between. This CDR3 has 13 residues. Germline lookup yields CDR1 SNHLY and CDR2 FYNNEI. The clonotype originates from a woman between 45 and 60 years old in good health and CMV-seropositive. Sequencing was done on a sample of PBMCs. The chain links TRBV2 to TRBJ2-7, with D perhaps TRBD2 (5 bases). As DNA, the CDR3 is TGTGCCAGCGAGGGCATAGAGCGAAGTGAGCAGTACTTC. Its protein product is CASEGIERSEQYF.